This T cell receptor (beta chain) was sequenced for a study of cytomegalovirus exposure and HLA in healthy donors. Study results and limitations: CMV serostatus stood as the only immune exposure information on hand. Most TCRs appeared rarely, but some public TCRs recurred in many donors.

Germline lookup yields CDR1 LGHNA and CDR2 YSLEER. The V gene end was trimmed by 4 bases and the J gene end by 5 bases; junction bases not matched to a gene: 2. This CDR3 contains 13 residues. PCR used 60 Vbeta primers and 13 Jbeta primers. Assay used: immunoSEQ multiplex PCR; TCRdb lists only in-frame clones, some missing. In the table there are 200,000 to 250,000 clones, about 83% of which are singletons. A single count supports this clone. Antigen: not known. J is TRBJ2-3 and V is TRBV4-3; 8 nucleotides align to TRBD1. Specimen: PBMCs. This TCR derives from a girl aged 10-17 years in good health and CMV-seronegative. The CDR3 region is CASSRTGKDTQYF. Here the CDR3 DNA reads TGCGCCAGCAGCCGGACAGGGAAAGATACGCAGTATTTT.